Listed here are 29 T cell receptor beta chains from one sample, sequenced in a study of T cell changes during pregnancy in multiple sclerosis (dated by TCRdb to the late 2010s). The method behind the library was the immunoSEQ multiplex PCR assay. In its TCRdb copy, this immuneACCESS table keeps in-frame sequences only and misses some clones. Where compared with another copy, unresolved V genes explain less than half of these, and the others have no known cause. The sample table lists about 92,000 clones, roughly 91% of them with a count of one. In total, the top ten clones hold 4.3% of the sample. The material was peripheral blood, obtained in the first trimester of pregnancy. These receptors all come from a female donor with multiple sclerosis, enrolled in a pregnancy study.

This chain uses TRBV5-6 with TRBJ1-4, with TRBD1 identical over 10 bases. CDR1 and CDR2 (germline): SGHDT, YYEEEE. There are 14 residues in the CDR3. After removal of 3 bases from V and 10 bases from J, the junction contained 6 bases not matched to a gene. This chain's CDR3 is CASSSGRDRGKLFF. The CDR3 DNA reads TGTGCCAGCAGCTCCGGCCGGGACAGGGGAAAACTGTTTTTT.

The V call is TRBV19, the J call TRBJ1-2; TRBD1 matches 9 bases. Germline CDR1 reads LNHDA; CDR2 reads SQIVND (reference sequence). This CDR3 is 17 amino acids long. Losses at the gene ends were 8 bases for V and 5 bases for J; bases not matched to a gene: 18. The CDR3 region has the DNA TGTGCCAGTTCTCCCTTATCGACCGGGACAGGGAGTTATGGCTACACCTTC. It is translated as CASSPLSTGTGSYGYTF.

The chain recombines TRBV9 with TRBJ1-1, with 9 bases that match TRBD1. V shed 7 bases, J shed 6 bases, and the junction held 4 bases outside the gene matches. The V gene's germline CDR1 is SGDLS and CDR2 YYNGEE. The CDR3 consists of 12 residues. The CDR3 region has the DNA TGTGCCAGCCGGGGGACAGGGCCTGAAGCTTTCTTT. This translates into CASRGTGPEAFF.

This sequence joins TRBV6-1 and TRBJ2-1, with 10 bases aligning to TRBD2. Germline values: CDR1 MNHNS, CDR2 SASEGT. The CDR3 length is 15 residues. J lost 6 bases, V lost 2 bases, and 4 bases had no gene match. The CDR3 sequence is CASSERRLAGNEQFF. CDR3 nucleotides: TGTGCCAGCAGTGAAAGGAGACTAGCGGGCAATGAGCAGTTCTTC.

This sequence joins TRBV30 and TRBJ1-1; 7 positions agree with TRBD1. CDR3 length: 12 residues. CDR1 and CDR2 from the germline V gene are GTSNPN and SVGIG (reference sequence). V lost 4 bases to trimming and J lost 4 bases; unmatched junction nucleotides: 3. For the CDR3, the DNA is TGTGCCTGGAACTCAGGGGGCACTGAAGCTTTCTTT. This sequence encodes CAWNSGGTEAFF. The full variable domain, in which reference TRBV30 and TRBJ1-1 provide the parts outside the CDR3, is SQTIHQWPATLVQPVGSPLSLECTVEGTSNPNLYWYRQAAGRGLQLLFYSVGIGQISSEVPQNLSASRPQDRQFILSSKKLLLSDSGFYLCAWNSGGTEAFFGQGTRLTVV.

A single count supports this clone. V usage is TRBV4-1 and J usage is TRBJ1-6; TRBD1 is a possible D gene (6 bases). V lost 1 base and J 10 bases, leaving 20 bases between the germline ends. Germline CDR1 MGHRA, CDR2 YSYEKL. The CDR3 spans 17 residues. CDR3 nucleotides: TGCGCCAGCAGCCAAGGGGCCGGGACAATGAATGGATCACCCCTCCACTTT. It translates to CASSQGAGTMNGSPLHF.

The chain links TRBV11-3 to TRBJ1-6; D gene unclear. The germline gives CDR1 SGHNT, CDR2 YENEEA. The CDR3 extends over 17 amino acids. The V gene lost 2 bases and the J gene lost 0 bases, with 11 bases spanning the gap. CDR3 DNA: TGTGCCAGCAGCTTATTACAGCCCAGCTCCTATAATTCACCCCTCCACTTT. Protein sequence: CASSLLQPSSYNSPLHF.

V gene TRBV6-1 combines with J gene TRBJ2-3; the D gene is possibly TRBD1 (6 bases). CDR1 MNHNS and CDR2 SASEGT come from the germline V gene. CDR3 length equals 14 residues. Deletions cut 2 bases from V and 9 bases from J, with 15 bases between. The chain's CDR3 is CASSERQGPDTQYF. The DNA of the CDR3 is TGTGCCAGCAGTGAACGCCAGGGGCCGGACACGCAGTATTTT.

V and J are TRBV30 and TRBJ1-6; no clear D. The V end lost 1 base, the J end lost 0 bases, and 10 bases lay between the germline ends. CDR3 length: 16 amino acids. Looked up from germline, CDR1 is GTSNPN and CDR2 is SVGIG (reference sequence). The CDR3 DNA follows: TGTGCCTGGAGTGAGGACTGGACCTCCTATAATTCACCCCTCCACTTT. It yields the protein CAWSEDWTSYNSPLHF.

The rearrangement joins TRBV7-3 to TRBJ2-3; tentative D call: TRBD2 (5 bases). Looked up from germline, CDR1 is SGHTA and CDR2 is FQGTGA. The CDR3 runs 18 residues. Trimming removed 5 bases at V and 0 bases at J, with 21 bases between. The CDR3 sequence is CASSHTLLASGSTDTQYF. The CDR3 DNA sequence: TGTGCCAGCAGCCACACCCTTCTCGCGAGCGGCAGCACAGATACGCAGTATTTT.

The chain employs TRBV5-6 and TRBJ2-4; TRBD1 aligns across 9 bases. The CDR3 is 12 amino acids. Germline V gene lookup returns CDR1 SGHDT and CDR2 YYEEEE. Losses at the gene ends were 2 bases for V and 9 bases for J; bases not matched to a gene: 0. The CDR3 spells CASSLQGAIQYF. CDR3 DNA: TGTGCCAGCAGCTTACAGGGGGCCATTCAGTACTTC.

The chain combines TRBV14 with TRBJ1-5, with D tentatively TRBD1 (5 bases). V was clipped by 1 base and J by 7 bases, with 8 bases between them. The germline V gene has CDR1 SGHDN and CDR2 FVKESK. This CDR3 has 13 amino acids. CDR3 amino acids: CASSQGGSQPQHF. In nucleotides, the CDR3 is TGTGCCAGCAGCCAAGGGGGCAGCCAGCCCCAGCATTTT.

This sequence joins TRBV18 and TRBJ1-4, with D perhaps TRBD1 (5 bases). The germline V gene has CDR1 KGHSH and CDR2 LQKENI. Trimming removed 4 bases from V and 7 bases from J, with 19 bases in between. CDR3 length equals 16 residues. CDR3 DNA: TGTGCCAGCTCACTCGGGAGTAGGGGCGCGGGTGAAAAACTGTTTTTT. This codes for CASSLGSRGAGEKLFF.

This rearrangement joins TRBV19 to TRBJ1-4; D is uncertain. The CDR3 runs to 13 residues. The germline gives CDR1 LNHDA, CDR2 SQIVND (reference sequence). Trimming pared 5 bases from V and 8 bases from J, leaving 12 bases between. CDR3 coding DNA: TGTGCCAGTAGTTCAGCGGCACGCGAAAAACTGTTTTTT. Protein product: CASSSAAREKLFF.

This clone was observed a handful of times. The genes are TRBV7-9 and TRBJ2-7; 8 bases match TRBD2. Per germline, CDR1 SEHNR and CDR2 FQNEAQ (reference sequence). Trimming cost V 6 bases and J 5 bases; bases outside gene matches: 6. The CDR3 runs 13 residues. This CDR3 is CASSREGKDEQYF. Written as DNA, the CDR3 is TGTGCCAGCAGTCGGGAGGGAAAGGACGAGCAGTACTTC.

The CDR3 nucleotides read TGTGCCAGTTCAACAGGCAGCTACGAGCAGTACTTC. Translating gives CASSTGSYEQYF. The rearrangement links TRBV19 to TRBJ2-7, with D perhaps matching TRBD1 (5 bases). V lost 8 bases and J lost 3, with 11 bases in between. CDR3 length: 12 amino acids. Germline loops: CDR1 LNHDA, CDR2 SQIVND (reference sequence).

V and J are TRBV29-1 and TRBJ1-2, with D maybe TRBD1 (5 bases). The CDR3 length is 10 residues. Per germline, CDR1 SQVTM and CDR2 ANQGSEA. Trimming removed 2 bases from V and 11 bases from J, with 9 bases in between. The CDR3 DNA is TGCAGCGTTGAACAGGGCGGATACACCTTC. Its protein product is CSVEQGGYTF.

The J gene is TRBJ2-7, the V gene TRBV6-5; 7 nucleotides line up with TRBD2. Germline CDR1 reads MNHEY; CDR2 reads SVGAGI. The V gene end was trimmed by 0 bases and the J gene end by 4 bases; junction bases not matched to a gene: 3. This CDR3 is built from 14 residues. The CDR3: CASSYSGEGYEQYF. The CDR3 bases are TGTGCCAGCAGTTACTCGGGGGAGGGGTACGAGCAGTACTTC.

V gene TRBV5-5 combines with J gene TRBJ2-7; 8 nucleotides line up with TRBD1. The CDR3 runs to 15 residues. After removal of 4 bases from V and 3 bases from J, the junction contained 9 bases not matched to a gene. Germline values: CDR1 SGHKS, CDR2 YYEKEE (reference sequence). The CDR3 coding sequence is TGTGCCAGCAGCCTCGGGACAGGTCTACTCTACGAGCAGTACTTC. It encodes CASSLGTGLLYEQYF. Based on the CDR3 plus reference TRBV5-5 and TRBJ2-7, the full variable domain is DAGVTQSPTHLIKTRGQQVTLRCSPISGHKSVSWYQQVLGQGPQFIFQYYEKEERGRGNFPDRFSARQFPNYSSELNVNALLLGDSALYLCASSLGTGLLYEQYFGPGTRLTVT.

The rearrangement uses TRBV7-9 and TRBJ1-1, with a possible D match to TRBD1 (5 bases). This CDR3 has 14 residues. Germline loops: CDR1 SEHNR, CDR2 FQNEAQ (reference sequence). Trimming shortened V by 2 bases and J by 1 base, and 8 bases separated the two germline ends. CDR3 region: CASSLRDSNTEAFF. The CDR3 nucleotides are TGTGCCAGCAGCTTAAGGGACTCGAACACTGAAGCTTTCTTT.

V and J are TRBV4-1 and TRBJ2-5; tentative D call: TRBD1 (6 bases). CDR1 MGHRA and CDR2 YSYEKL come from the germline V gene. V lost 4 bases, J lost 2 bases, and 20 bases lay in between. The CDR3 extends over 17 amino acids. In DNA, the CDR3 is TGCGCCAGCAGCCCAGAGGTGACCGGGACATATCAAGAGACCCAGTACTTC. This encodes CASSPEVTGTYQETQYF.

This sequence joins TRBV13 and TRBJ1-3; 8 bases are shared with TRBD1. After removal of 4 bases from V and 4 bases from J, the junction contained 6 bases not matched to a gene. Germline V gives CDR1 PRHDT, CDR2 FYEKMQ (reference sequence). The CDR3 totals 15 residues. CDR3 amino acids: CASSYGQGAGNTIYF. For the CDR3, the DNA is TGTGCCAGCAGCTACGGACAGGGAGCAGGAAACACCATATATTTT.

The J gene is TRBJ2-1, the V gene TRBV15; D is possibly TRBD2 (6 bases). Germline-derived CDR1 and CDR2 are LNHNV and YYDKDF (reference sequence). V lost 0 bases and J lost 0, with 9 bases in between. This CDR3 contains 16 residues. The CDR3 is CATSRDPSVSYNEQFF. CDR3 bases: TGTGCCACCAGCAGAGATCCTAGCGTCTCCTACAATGAGCAGTTCTTC.

The V gene is TRBV19, the J gene TRBJ2-7; TRBD1 agrees at 8 bases. Germline V gene sequence: CDR1 LNHDA, CDR2 SQIVND (reference sequence). V dropped 6 bases and J dropped 3; count of bases not matched to a gene: 13. The CDR3 contains 16 residues. CDR3 sequence reads: CASSATGGYRIYEQYF. The CDR3 bases are TGTGCCAGTAGCGCTACAGGGGGATATAGGATCTACGAGCAGTACTTC.

The CDR3 reads CASRLVVDTQYF. CDR3 nucleotide sequence: TGTGCCAGCAGGCTAGTAGTAGATACGCAGTATTTT. The gene calls are TRBV11-2 and TRBJ2-3, with no clear D. Germline V gene sequence: CDR1 SGHAT, CDR2 FQNNGV. Trimming left V 6 bases short and J 5 bases short, with 9 bases between. This CDR3 is 12 amino acids long.

In this sample, this clone turned up once. This chain uses TRBV28 with TRBJ1-4; possible D gene TRBD1, 5 bases. Germline V CDR1 and CDR2: MDHEN, SYDVKM. The CDR3 covers 15 residues. Trimming cost V 6 bases and J 5 bases, with 16 bases left between them. The CDR3 DNA reads as TGTGCCAGCAGGGGTCCGGGACTGGGAAATGAAAAACTGTTTTTT. It codes for CASRGPGLGNEKLFF.

The chain has TRBV4-1 and TRBJ1-5, with unresolved D. Looked up from germline, CDR1 is MGHRA and CDR2 is YSYEKL. V was trimmed by 4 bases and J by 5 bases, leaving 15 bases between them. This CDR3 region has 15 residues. The CDR3 DNA sequence: TGCGCCAGCAGCCCCCAGGAAGGCTTTGATCAGCCCCAGCATTTT. This encodes CASSPQEGFDQPQHF.

Note on this clone: The same CDR3 is also encoded by other DNA sequences in this sample. The chain recombines TRBV29-1 with TRBJ2-2; 8 nucleotides align to TRBD1. The CDR3 is 13 residues long. Germline loops: CDR1 SQVTM, CDR2 ANQGSEA. As DNA, the CDR3 is TGCTCCGGCGGGCAGGGGGCAACCGGGGAGCTGTTTTTT. This translates into CSGGQGATGELFF.

This sequence joins TRBV5-1 and TRBJ1-5; 9 bases line up with TRBD1. CDR1 is SGHRS and CDR2 is YFSETQ in the germline V gene. The CDR3 extends over 15 amino acids. V lost 5 bases and J lost 3; bases outside the gene matches: 6. The chain's CDR3 is CASSLGDRDNQPQHF. The CDR3, as DNA: TGCGCCAGCAGTTTAGGGGACAGGGACAATCAGCCCCAGCATTTT.